The rows below give T cell receptor beta chains drawn from one sample of a study of regulatory T cells in long-lasting Graves disease. TCRdb passed the multiplex PCR reads through MiXCR, listing each CDR3 protein once. This sample carries approximately 400,000 distinct CDR3 sequences, around a sixth of them seen once, and the ten largest clones take roughly 20%. The starting material was peripheral blood mononuclear cells (PBMCs), obtained at new diagnosis, from a patient treated with antithyroid drugs. The receptors come from a female donor with Graves disease. The CDR3 runs from the conserved cysteine through the conserved F or W. D genes are given only for firm matches. Clone size is shown for a subset of rows, as once, few, many or a class of expanded clone.

abundance	j_gene	v_gene	d_gene	CDR3aa	CDR3nt
.	TRBJ2-1	TRBV5-5	.	CASSLERNEQFF	TGTGCCAGCAGCTTGGAGCGGAATGAGCAGTTCTTC
many	TRBJ1-2	TRBV28	.	CASSLSTIGSSNYGYTF	TGTGCCAGCAGTTTGAGTACGATCGGCAGCTCTAACTATGGCTACACCTTC
.	TRBJ2-7	TRBV7-2	.	CASSFKHNYEQYF	TGTGCCAGCAGCTTCAAGCATAACTACGAGCAGTACTTC
many	TRBJ2-5	TRBV7-9	.	CASSLGGDLQETQYF	TGTGCCAGCAGCTTAGGGGGGGACCTCCAAGAGACCCAGTACTTC
many	TRBJ1-1	TRBV30	.	CAWGGVGEAFF	TGTGCCTGGGGGGGAGTGGGTGAAGCTTTCTTT
many	TRBJ2-3	TRBV30	TRBD2	CAWSVAGDTQYF	TGTGCCTGGAGTGTAGCGGGGGATACGCAGTATTTT
.	TRBJ2-1	TRBV6-5	.	CASSYAAGIELNEQFF	TGTGCCAGCAGTTATGCGGCGGGGATAGAGCTCAATGAGCAGTTCTTC
many	TRBJ2-4	TRBV28	.	CASSSGSQNIQYF	TGTGCCAGCAGTTCCGGGTCTCAAAACATTCAGTACTTC
many	TRBJ1-2	TRBV12-3/TRBV12-4	.	CASSLEEPGHGYTF	TGTGCCAGCAGTCTTGAGGAACCCGGGCATGGCTACACCTTC
many	TRBJ2-2	TRBV5-1	TRBD1	CASSPTAGTGMIGELFF	TGCGCCAGCAGCCCTACCGCCGGGACAGGGATGATCGGGGAGCTGTTTTTT
many	TRBJ2-3	TRBV4-2	TRBD2	CASSQGGSGGGDTQYF	TGTGCCAGCAGCCAGGGGGGTAGCGGGGGTGGGGATACGCAGTATTTT
.	TRBJ2-5	TRBV25-1	TRBD1	CASSYRGPPKEETQYF	TGTGCCAGCAGTTACAGGGGCCCCCCCAAAGAGGAGACCCAGTACTTC
many	TRBJ2-6	TRBV7-2	.	CASSPSGGSGANVLTF	TGTGCCAGCAGCCCCAGTGGCGGCTCTGGGGCCAACGTCCTGACTTTC
many	TRBJ1-4	TRBV12-5	.	CASGLVITDNYGLIGTNEKLFF	TGTGCTAGTGGTTTGGTCATAACGGACAATTATGGGCTCATAGGCACTAATGAAAAACTGTTTTTT
many	TRBJ2-7	TRBV2	.	CASTSALGSEQYF	TGTGCCAGCACGTCGGCTCTGGGTAGCGAGCAGTACTTC
many	TRBJ1-5	TRBV24-1	TRBD1	CATSAGGGQPQHF	TGTGCCACCTCTGCAGGGGGTGGGCAGCCCCAGCATTTT
.	TRBJ2-3	TRBV7-9	.	CASSTIEGNSQYF	TGTGCCAGCAGCACCATCGAGGGAAATTCGCAGTATTTT
.	TRBJ2-3	TRBV15	.	CATSLGADTQYF	TGTGCCACCAGTCTGGGAGCAGATACGCAGTATTTT
many	TRBJ1-1	TRBV12-3/TRBV12-4	.	CASSFFPREGVRAFF	TGTGCCAGCAGTTTCTTCCCCCGGGAGGGGGTGCGAGCTTTCTTT
.	TRBJ2-2	TRBV11-2	TRBD1	CASSLDVRGPNTGELFF	TGTGCCAGCAGCTTAGATGTCAGGGGGCCGAACACCGGGGAGCTGTTTTTT
few	TRBJ2-2	TRBV18	TRBD2	CASSPGLAKTGELFF	TGTGCCAGCTCGCCGGGACTAGCAAAGACCGGGGAGCTGTTTTTT
.	TRBJ2-3	TRBV15	TRBD2	CATKTSGVADTQYF	TGTGCCACCAAAACTAGCGGGGTGGCAGATACGCAGTATTTT
few	TRBJ1-1	TRBV11-2	.	CASSPKGGVTEAFF	TGTGCCAGCAGCCCGAAGGGGGGGGTCACTGAAGCTTTCTTT
.	TRBJ2-1	TRBV6-2/TRBV6-3	TRBD1	CASRMTGGSHEQFF	TGTGCCAGCAGAATGACAGGGGGTTCTCATGAGCAGTTCTTC
many	TRBJ1-4	TRBV4-1	.	CASSRLLIGEKLFF	TGCGCCAGCAGTAGATTATTAATTGGGGAAAAACTGTTTTTT
few	TRBJ2-7	TRBV4-3	TRBD1	CASSQAGQGGPYEQYF	TGCGCCAGCAGCCAAGCCGGACAGGGAGGCCCATACGAGCAGTACTTC
many	TRBJ2-2	TRBV5-1	.	CASSLLGANTGELFF	TGCGCCAGCAGCCTACTGGGCGCGAACACCGGGGAGCTGTTTTTT
many	TRBJ1-1	TRBV19	.	CASSPHRKGRVTEAFF	TGTGCCAGTAGTCCACACAGGAAGGGCCGGGTTACTGAAGCTTTCTTT
many	TRBJ1-1	TRBV29-1	.	CSVETGGRAEAFF	TGCAGCGTTGAAACCGGGGGGAGGGCTGAAGCTTTCTTT
many	TRBJ2-2	TRBV12-3/TRBV12-4	TRBD1	CASSSYRTGRTGELFF	TGTGCCAGCAGTAGCTATCGGACAGGGAGGACCGGGGAGCTGTTTTTT
many	TRBJ2-3	TRBV7-2	.	CASSQMIGDTQYF	TGTGCCAGCAGCCAGATGATAGGGGATACGCAGTATTTT